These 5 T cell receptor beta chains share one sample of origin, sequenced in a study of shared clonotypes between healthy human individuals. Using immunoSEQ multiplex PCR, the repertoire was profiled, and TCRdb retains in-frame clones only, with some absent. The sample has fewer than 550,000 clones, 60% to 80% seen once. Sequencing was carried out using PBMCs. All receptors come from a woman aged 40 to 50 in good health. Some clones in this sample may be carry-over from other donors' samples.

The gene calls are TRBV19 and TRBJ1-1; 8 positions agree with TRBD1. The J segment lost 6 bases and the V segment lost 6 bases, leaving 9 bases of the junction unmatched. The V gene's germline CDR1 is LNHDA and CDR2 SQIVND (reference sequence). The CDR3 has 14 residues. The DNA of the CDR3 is TGTGCCAGTAGGCCTTTTACAGGGGGGCCTGAAGCTTTCTTT. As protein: CASRPFTGGPEAFF.

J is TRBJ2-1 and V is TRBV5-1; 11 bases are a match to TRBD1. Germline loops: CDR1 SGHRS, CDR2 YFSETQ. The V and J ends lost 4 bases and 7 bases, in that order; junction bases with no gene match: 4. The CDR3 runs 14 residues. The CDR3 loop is CASSPGQGGNEQFF. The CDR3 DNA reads TGCGCCAGCAGCCCGGGACAGGGGGGTAATGAGCAGTTCTTC.

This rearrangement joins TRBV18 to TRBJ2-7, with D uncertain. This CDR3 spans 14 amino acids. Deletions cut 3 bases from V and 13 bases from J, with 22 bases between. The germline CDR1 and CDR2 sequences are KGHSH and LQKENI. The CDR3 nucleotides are TGTGCCAGCTCACCTCTAGACCAGGCCTCCCGGGTATACTTC. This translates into CASSPLDQASRVYF.

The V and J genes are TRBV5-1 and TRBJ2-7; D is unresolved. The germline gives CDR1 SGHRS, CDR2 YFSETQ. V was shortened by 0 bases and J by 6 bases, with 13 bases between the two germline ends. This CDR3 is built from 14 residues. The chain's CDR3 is CASSLAVTSAEQYF. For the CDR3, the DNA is TGCGCCAGCAGCTTGGCAGTTACCTCGGCCGAGCAGTACTTC. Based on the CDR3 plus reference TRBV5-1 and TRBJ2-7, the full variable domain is KAGVTQTPRYLIKTRGQQVTLSCSPISGHRSVSWYQQTPGQGLQFLFEYFSETQRNKGNFPGRFSGRQFSNSRSEMNVSTLELGDSALYLCASSLAVTSAEQYFGPGTRLTVT.

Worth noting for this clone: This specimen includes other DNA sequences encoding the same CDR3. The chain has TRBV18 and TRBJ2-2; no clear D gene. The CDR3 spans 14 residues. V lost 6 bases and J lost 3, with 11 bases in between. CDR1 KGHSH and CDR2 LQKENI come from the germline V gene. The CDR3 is CASSPRGDTGELFF. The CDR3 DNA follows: TGTGCCAGCTCCCCTCGTGGAGACACCGGGGAGCTGTTTTTT.